Listed below are T cell receptor beta chains from one sample, sequenced in a study of memory CD4+ T cells and cytomegalovirus serostatus. The repertoire was sequenced with immunoSEQ multiplex PCR; TCRdb's copy has only in-frame clones and lacks some. The sample lists roughly 76,000 clones, under 80% occurring once. Sequencing was performed on memory CD4+ T cells from blood. These receptors came from an adult in good health and CMV-seropositive. Each CDR3 is given with its conserved first and last residue. D genes are given only for firm matches. Not every row has a clone size; where given, it reads once, few, many or a size class.

d_gene	abundance	v_gene	j_gene	CDR3aa	CDR3nt
TRBD2	-	TRBV18	TRBJ2-3	CASSPEKQAGSTDTQYF	TGTGCCAGCTCACCCGAAAAACAAGCGGGGAGCACAGATACGCAGTATTTT
TRBD1	-	TRBV27	TRBJ1-1	CASRAGTGATEAFF	TGTGCCAGCAGGGCCGGGACAGGGGCCACTGAAGCTTTCTTT
TRBD1	-	TRBV18	TRBJ1-5	CASSPDRGGQPQHF	TGTGCCAGCTCACCCGACAGGGGCGGTCAGCCCCAGCATTTT
-	-	TRBV7-6	TRBJ2-1	CASSVAGGALPFF	-
TRBD1	-	TRBV7-6	TRBJ1-2	CASSLATGGGYTF	TGTGCCAGCAGCTTAGCGACAGGGGGGGGCTACACCTTC
-	-	TRBV15	TRBJ2-5	CATSSPWGAQETQYF	TGTGCCACCAGCAGCCCTTGGGGGGCCCAAGAGACCCAGTACTTC
-	once	TRBV30	TRBJ2-5	CAWARQAQETQYF	TGTGCCTGGGCCCGACAGGCTCAAGAGACCCAGTACTTC
-	-	TRBV6-6	TRBJ2-2	CASSSKGGTGELFF	TGTGCCAGCAGTTCGAAAGGCGGGACCGGGGAGCTGTTTTTT
-	-	TRBV28	TRBJ2-1	CASSLSRRSNEQFF	TGTGCCAGCAGTTTATCAAGACGATCCAATGAGCAGTTCTTC
TRBD1	-	TRBV25-1	TRBJ1-2	CASSELEGAVGYTF	TGTGCCAGCAGTGAATTAGAGGGGGCGGTTGGCTACACCTTC
TRBD2	-	TRBV11-3	TRBJ2-3	CASSFLAGVIDTQYF	TGTGCCAGCAGCTTCCTAGCGGGAGTGATAGATACGCAGTATTTT
-	-	TRBV7-9	TRBJ1-1	CAGSLVEVGRAFF	TGTGCCGGCAGCTTAGTCGAGGTAGGGCGGGCTTTCTTT
TRBD1	-	TRBV7-7	TRBJ2-5	CASSSMTGGSKETQYF	TGTGCCAGCAGCTCAATGACAGGGGGCTCGAAGGAGACCCAGTACTTC
-	-	TRBV10-3	TRBJ1-3	CATTPAPGNTIYF	TGTGCCACCACCCCGGCCCCTGGAAACACCATATATTTT
-	-	TRBV15	TRBJ1-2	CATGARGPMAGYTF	TGTGCCACCGGGGCCAGGGGTCCCATGGCTGGCTACACCTTC
-	-	TRBV10-1	TRBJ2-1	CASSRDSPVSYNEQFF	TGCGCCAGCAGCCGGGACTCCCCTGTCTCCTACAATGAGCAGTTCTTC
TRBD2	few	TRBV29-1	TRBJ2-3	CSVEEGLALRDTQYF	TGCAGCGTTGAAGAGGGACTAGCATTGAGAGATACGCAGTATTTT
-	-	TRBV7-9	TRBJ1-4	CASGKESRVNEKLFF	TGTGCCAGCGGGAAAGAAAGCCGGGTGAATGAAAAACTGTTTTTT
TRBD1	-	TRBV19	TRBJ1-2	CASSAGTGTYGYTF	TGTGCCAGTAGTGCCGGGACAGGGACTTATGGCTACACCTTC
-	-	TRBV5-1	TRBJ2-7	CASSERQTSYEQYF	TGCGCCAGCAGCGAAAGACAGACCTCCTACGAGCAGTACTTC
-	-	TRBV18	TRBJ1-4	CASSSLRTLGEKLFF	TGTGCCAGCTCATCACTCCGGACACTGGGTGAAAAACTGTTTTTT
-	-	TRBV29-1	TRBJ1-1	CSVEEGGDTEAFF	TGCAGCGTTGAAGAAGGAGGCGACACTGAAGCTTTCTTT
-	-	TRBV4-2	TRBJ1-5	CASSPARRQPQHF	TGTGCCAGCAGCCCTGCACGGCGTCAGCCCCAGCATTTT
-	-	TRBV18	TRBJ2-1	CASSPESANEQFF	TGTGCCAGCTCACCAGAGAGCGCTAATGAGCAGTTCTTC
-	-	TRBV4-3	TRBJ1-2	CASSQDTRRPYGYTF	TGCGCCAGCAGCCAAGATACTAGGCGTCCCTATGGCTACACCTTC
-	-	TRBV6-1	TRBJ2-5	CASTLGVGETQYF	TGTGCCAGCACCCTCGGGGTTGGCGAGACCCAGTACTTC
TRBD1	-	TRBV19	TRBJ1-2	CASSKGTGVSPGYTF	TGTGCCAGTAGTAAAGGGACAGGGGTTTCCCCTGGCTACACCTTC
TRBD1	-	TRBV29-1	TRBJ2-7	CSGARDSYEQYF	TGCAGCGGTGCTAGGGACAGCTACGAGCAGTACTTC
-	-	TRBV7-2	TRBJ2-2	CASSVSGVNTGELFF	TGTGCCAGCAGCGTTAGCGGAGTGAACACCGGGGAGCTGTTTTTT